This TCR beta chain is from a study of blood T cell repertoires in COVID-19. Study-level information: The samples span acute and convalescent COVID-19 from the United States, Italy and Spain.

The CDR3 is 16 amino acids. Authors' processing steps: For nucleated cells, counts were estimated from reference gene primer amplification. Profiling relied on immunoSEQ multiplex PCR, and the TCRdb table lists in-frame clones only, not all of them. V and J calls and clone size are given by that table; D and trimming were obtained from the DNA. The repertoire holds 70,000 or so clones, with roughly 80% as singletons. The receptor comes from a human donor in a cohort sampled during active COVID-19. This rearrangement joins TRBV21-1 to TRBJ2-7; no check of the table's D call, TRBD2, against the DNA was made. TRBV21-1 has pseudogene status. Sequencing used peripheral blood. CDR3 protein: CASSALGGGNLREQYF. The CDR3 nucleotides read TGTGCCAGCAGCGCCCTCGGGGGGGGGAACCTTCGGGAGCAGTACTTC.